Sequencing of this T cell receptor (beta chain) was carried out in a study of T cell responses to AZD1222 COVID-19 vaccine. Libraries were prepared by immunoSEQ multiplex PCR; TCRdb keeps only in-frame clonotypes and omits some of them. The table records approximately 150,000 clones, over 85% of them present only once. In the case of this clone: The antigen is undetermined.

Analysis merged second doses at about 4 or about 12 weeks. V gave up 6 bases and J gave up 4 bases, with 15 bases separating them. This CDR3 region has 14 residues. Germline assignment: CDR1 MDHEN and CDR2 SYDVKM. Study-wide results and limits: Seropositive status at baseline applied to only five or six AZD1222 recipients. Possibly, clonal diversity was underestimated; donors were largely white British and included more females.

This material consisted of peripheral blood, taken 28 days after the second AZD1222 dose. V is TRBV28 and J is TRBJ1-1; D remains ambiguous. This clonotype was obtained from an adult who received the AZD1222 COVID-19 vaccine. The CDR3 DNA sequence: TGTGCCAGCAGAGTGGAGGGTTTGGGCACTGAAGCTTTCTTT. This encodes CASRVEGLGTEAFF.